This T cell receptor beta chain is from a study of T cells in Graves' hyperthyroidism and ophthalmopathy (dated by TCRdb to between 2018 and 2020). Study-wide context: Peripheral blood was collected at initial diagnosis, before any treatment. For training and testing, the 100 or so patients in the discovery cohort were randomly divided in a 7:3 ratio. In several Graves' hyperthyroidism patients, the study also compared T-cell repertoires from thyroid tissue with T-cell repertoires from blood. To identify TCR V-J signatures that set the groups apart, the researchers used a discovery cohort of about a hundred patients, made up of some 41 with Graves' ophthalmopathy and around 58 with stable Graves' hyperthyroidism. The paper reports TCR Vbeta CDR3 sequencing of approximately 130 peripheral blood samples: around 45 ophthalmopathy, 70 to 85 hyperthyroidism and around 17 progressor patients. After blood sampling, hyperthyroidism patients were treated with methimazole at a starting dose of 30 mg daily, and ophthalmopathy patients were treated with high-dose intravenous methylprednisolone. Prospective prediction of ophthalmopathy was tested in an independent validation cohort of fewer than 20 hyperthyroidism patients and around 16 patients who later progressed to ophthalmopathy.

The TCR beta CDR3 regions were amplified from the RNA transcripts. The TCR CDR3 was subjected to a first round of RT-PCR using the HTBI primer set and the Qiagen OneStep RT-PCR kit. Libraries were constructed in a second round of multiplex PCR, after which size selection and purification were performed. The libraries were sequenced on an Illumina HiSeq2000 using paired-end 100 bp reads. The published analysis was carried out like this. SOAPnuke was used to process the raw data, with reads discarded if the reads contained adapters or uncalled bases, had a mean Phred below 15, or lacked an exact constant-primer or identifier match. High-quality paired reads were merged using COPE v1.2.5, and each unique nucleotide sequence was defined as a clonotype. MiTCR v1.1 was used to align the clonotypes against IMGT TRBV, TRBD and TRBJ reference segments. The analysis was restricted to V-J combinations with a frequency above 0.0001, which together covered roughly 99% of the repertoires. A TCS score was defined as the ratio between F50 (clonal expansion) and ExV (chaos), using BLOSUM62-based TCRdist between CDR3 peptides within each V-J. Welch's t-statistics and random forest reduced fewer than 600 V-J features to roughly 13, which were used in a naive Bayes classifier (R e1071). The Morisita-Horn index was used to measure how similar the thyroid and blood repertoires were. The raw public data were reprocessed by TCRdb itself: fastp quality trimming at Q25, MiXCR clonotype calling, in-frame beta chains only. Every entry covers one CDR3 protein and lists the most common genes and DNA from its rows. V and J calls and clone size were set by TCRdb, not the authors. In this sample the table shows approximately 600,000 distinct CDR3 sequences, roughly 15% of which occur a single time. About 4% of the sample belongs to the ten largest clones.

Broad study findings and their caveats: A 13 V-J signature model separated ophthalmopathy from stable hyperthyroidism, with roughly 88% sensitivity and roughly 84% specificity in cross-validation and 80%/75% in testing. No statistical method was used to set the sample size in advance, and investigators knew the group allocation. Most expanded thyroid clonotypes (frequency above 0.001) were also detected in blood, a finding suggesting that blood repertoires may reflect thyroid immune responses. In validation, the model predicted progression to ophthalmopathy a median of about 6 months before onset, with roughly 70% sensitivity and roughly 79% specificity.

The CDR3 runs 14 amino acids, cysteine and phenylalanine included. The kept DNA is CDR3 alone, 42 bases in frame from the first base. For CDR1 and CDR2, the germline V gene (reference sequence) lists SGHAT and FQDESV. At the junction V is shortened by 3 bases and J by 0 bases, with 8 bases in between. At least ten counts were recorded for this clonotype. The antigen this receptor binds is unknown. No much larger clone exists at a distance of one base, and base qualities are not known. Moderately to severely active disease, a Clinical Activity Score of at least 3, a NOSPECS grade of at least 4, and a duration under 3 months were present in ophthalmopathy patients. Exclusion was applied to patients with uncontrolled infections, other autoimmune diseases, pregnancy or lactation. Diagnoses relied on clinical symptoms, serum thyroxine and TRAb, thyroid ultrasound and orbital computed tomography. PBMCs were isolated from about 9 ml of fresh peripheral blood by Ficoll-Paque density gradient centrifugation. Trizol reagent was used to extract total RNA, and RNA quality was then checked on an Agilent 2100 Bioanalyzer.

The chain couples TRBV11-1 to TRBJ1-1; no D gene is confidently identified. Sequencing was carried out using blood. The clonotype was recovered from a woman in her 40s with Graves' ophthalmopathy. The CDR3 region: CASSFRRMNTEAFF. The DNA is as follows: TGTGCCAGCAGCTTCAGGCGGATGAACACTGAAGCTTTCTTT.